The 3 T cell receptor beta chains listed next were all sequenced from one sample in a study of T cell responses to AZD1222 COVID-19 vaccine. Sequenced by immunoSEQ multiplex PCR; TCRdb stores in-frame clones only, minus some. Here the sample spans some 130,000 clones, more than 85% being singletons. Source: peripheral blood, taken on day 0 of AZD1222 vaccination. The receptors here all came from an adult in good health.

The CDR3 nucleotides are TGCGCCAGCAGCGCGACAGAGGTCACAGATACGCAGTATTTT. Protein: CASSATEVTDTQYF. The gene calls are TRBV5-1 and TRBJ2-3, with a weak D call TRBD1 (5 bases). CDR1 is SGHRS, CDR2 YFSETQ, per germline. The CDR3 loop spans 14 amino acids. V was shortened by 4 bases and J by 2 bases, with 11 bases between the two germline ends. Variable domain in full (rest from reference TRBV5-1 and TRBJ2-3): KAGVTQTPRYLIKTRGQQVTLSCSPISGHRSVSWYQQTPGQGLQFLFEYFSETQRNKGNFPGRFSGRQFSNSRSEMNVSTLELGDSALYLCASSATEVTDTQYFGPGTRLTVL.

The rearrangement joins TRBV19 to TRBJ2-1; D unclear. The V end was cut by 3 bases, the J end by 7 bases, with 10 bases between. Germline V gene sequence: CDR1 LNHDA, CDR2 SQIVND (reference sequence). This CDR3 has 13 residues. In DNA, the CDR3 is TGTGCCAGTAGTATGGGTAGTACAAATGAGCAGTTCTTC. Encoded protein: CASSMGSTNEQFF.

The CDR3 protein is CATSEASGEGGNEQFF. The DNA for the CDR3 is TGTGCCACCAGTGAGGCTAGCGGTGAGGGGGGGAATGAGCAGTTCTTC. This chain connects TRBV24-1 to TRBJ2-1, with D perhaps matching TRBD2 (7 bases). The CDR3 contains 16 residues. Germline assignment: CDR1 KGHDR and CDR2 SFDVKD. Between the trimmed V and J ends, which lost 4 bases and 7 bases, there was a span of 19 bases.